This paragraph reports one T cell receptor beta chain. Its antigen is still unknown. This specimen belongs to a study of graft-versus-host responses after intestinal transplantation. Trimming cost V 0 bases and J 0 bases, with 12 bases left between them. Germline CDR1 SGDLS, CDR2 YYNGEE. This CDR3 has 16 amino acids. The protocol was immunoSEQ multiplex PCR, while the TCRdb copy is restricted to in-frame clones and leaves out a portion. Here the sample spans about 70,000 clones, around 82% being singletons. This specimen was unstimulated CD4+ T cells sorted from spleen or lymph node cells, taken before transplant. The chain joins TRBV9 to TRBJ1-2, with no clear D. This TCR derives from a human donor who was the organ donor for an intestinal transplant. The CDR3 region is CASSVELEATNYGYTF. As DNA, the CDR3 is TGTGCCAGCAGCGTAGAGTTGGAGGCAACTAACTATGGCTACACCTTC.